Detailed here is one T cell receptor (beta chain). The sample comes from a study of CDR3 diversity in severe acne. TCRdb re-analysed the PCR reads in MiXCR, keeping a single row per CDR3 protein. The sample consists of some 85,000 distinct CDR3 sequences, under 55% of them appearing once. The sequence was obtained from a male donor with severe acne vulgaris. Specimen: blood.

CDR3 in amino acids: CASSFSEQFF. The CDR3 DNA reads as TGTGCCAGCAGTTTTAGTGAGCAGTTCTTC. The rearrangement links TRBV28 to TRBJ2-1; D is ambiguous. CDR3 length equals 10 residues. V dropped 3 bases and J dropped 9 bases, with 3 bases sitting between them. Per the germline V gene, CDR1 is MDHEN and CDR2 is SYDVKM.